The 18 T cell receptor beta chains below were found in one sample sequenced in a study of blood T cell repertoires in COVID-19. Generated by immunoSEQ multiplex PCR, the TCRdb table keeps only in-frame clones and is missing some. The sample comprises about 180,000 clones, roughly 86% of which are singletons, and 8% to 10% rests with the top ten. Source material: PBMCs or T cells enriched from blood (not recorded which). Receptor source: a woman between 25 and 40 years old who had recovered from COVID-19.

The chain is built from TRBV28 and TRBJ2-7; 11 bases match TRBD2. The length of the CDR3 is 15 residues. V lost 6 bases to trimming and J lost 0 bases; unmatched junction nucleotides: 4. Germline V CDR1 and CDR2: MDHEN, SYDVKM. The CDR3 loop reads CASRIAGGSSYEQYF. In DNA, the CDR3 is TGTGCCAGCAGAATAGCGGGAGGGAGCTCCTACGAGCAGTACTTC.

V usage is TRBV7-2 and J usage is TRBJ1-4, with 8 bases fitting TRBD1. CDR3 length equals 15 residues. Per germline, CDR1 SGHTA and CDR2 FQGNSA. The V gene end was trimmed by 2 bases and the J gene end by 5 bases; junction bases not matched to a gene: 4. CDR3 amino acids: CASSLQQGGNEKLFF. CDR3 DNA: TGTGCCAGCAGCTTACAACAGGGGGGAAATGAAAAACTGTTTTTT.

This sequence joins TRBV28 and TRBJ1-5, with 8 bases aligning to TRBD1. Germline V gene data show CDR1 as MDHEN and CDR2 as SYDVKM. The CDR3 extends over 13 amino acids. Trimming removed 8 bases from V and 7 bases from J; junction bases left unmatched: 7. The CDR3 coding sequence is TGTGCCAGCTGCCCGGGACAGGTCCAGCCCCAGCATTTT. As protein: CASCPGQVQPQHF.

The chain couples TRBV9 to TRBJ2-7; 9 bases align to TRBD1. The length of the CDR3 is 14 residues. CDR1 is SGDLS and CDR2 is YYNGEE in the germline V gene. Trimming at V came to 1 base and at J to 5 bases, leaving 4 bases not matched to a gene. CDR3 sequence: CASSVTGTGNEQYF. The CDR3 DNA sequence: TGTGCCAGCAGCGTAACCGGGACAGGGAACGAGCAGTACTTC. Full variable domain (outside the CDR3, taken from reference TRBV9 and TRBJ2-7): DSGVTQTPKHLITATGQRVTLRCSPRSGDLSVYWYQQSLDQGLQFLIQYYNGEERAKGNILERFSAQQFPDLHSELNLSSLELGDSALYFCASSVTGTGNEQYFGPGTRLTVT.

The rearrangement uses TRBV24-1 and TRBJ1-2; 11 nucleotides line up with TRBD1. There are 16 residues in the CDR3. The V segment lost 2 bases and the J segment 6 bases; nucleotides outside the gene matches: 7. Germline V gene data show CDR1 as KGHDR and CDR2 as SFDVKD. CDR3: CATSDSGTGGADGYTF. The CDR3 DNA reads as TGTGCCACCAGTGATTCCGGGACAGGGGGGGCCGATGGCTACACCTTC.

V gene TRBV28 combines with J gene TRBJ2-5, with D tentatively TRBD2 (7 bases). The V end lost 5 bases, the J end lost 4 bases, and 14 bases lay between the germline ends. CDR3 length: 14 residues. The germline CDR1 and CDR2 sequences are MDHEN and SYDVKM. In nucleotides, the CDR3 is TGTGCCAGCAGTCCCCCGGGGGGCGTAGAGACCCAGTACTTC. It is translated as CASSPPGGVETQYF.

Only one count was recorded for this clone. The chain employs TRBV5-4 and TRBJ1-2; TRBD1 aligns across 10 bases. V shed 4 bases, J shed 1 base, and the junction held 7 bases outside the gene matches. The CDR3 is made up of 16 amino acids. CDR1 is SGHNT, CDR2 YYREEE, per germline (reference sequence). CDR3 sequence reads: CASSDPGQGSNYGYTF. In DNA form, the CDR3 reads TGTGCCAGCAGCGATCCGGGACAGGGGAGTAACTATGGCTACACCTTC.

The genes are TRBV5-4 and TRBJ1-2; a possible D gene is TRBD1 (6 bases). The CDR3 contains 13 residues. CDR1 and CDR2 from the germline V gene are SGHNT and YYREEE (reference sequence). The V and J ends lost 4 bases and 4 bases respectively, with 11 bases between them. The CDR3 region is CASSRTGSYGYTF. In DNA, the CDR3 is TGTGCCAGCAGCCGTACAGGGAGCTATGGCTACACCTTC. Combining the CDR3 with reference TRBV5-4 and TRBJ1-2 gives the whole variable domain ETGVTQSPTHLIKTRGQQVTLRCSSQSGHNTVSWYQQALGQGPQFIFQYYREEENGRGNFPPRFSGLQFPNYSSELNVNALELDDSALYLCASSRTGSYGYTFGSGTRLTVV.

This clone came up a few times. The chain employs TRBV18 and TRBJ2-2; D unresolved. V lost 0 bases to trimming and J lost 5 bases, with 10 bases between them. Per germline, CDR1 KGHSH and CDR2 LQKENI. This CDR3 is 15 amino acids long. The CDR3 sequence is CASSPPLRLTGELFF. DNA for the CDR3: TGTGCCAGCTCACCACCATTGCGGTTGACCGGGGAGCTGTTTTTT.

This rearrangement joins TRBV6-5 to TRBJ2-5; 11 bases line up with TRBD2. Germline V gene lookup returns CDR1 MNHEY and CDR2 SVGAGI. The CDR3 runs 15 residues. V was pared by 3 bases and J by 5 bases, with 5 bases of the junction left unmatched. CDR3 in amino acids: CASSYSGRAIETQYF. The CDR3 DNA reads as TGTGCCAGCAGTTATAGCGGGAGGGCCATTGAGACCCAGTACTTC.

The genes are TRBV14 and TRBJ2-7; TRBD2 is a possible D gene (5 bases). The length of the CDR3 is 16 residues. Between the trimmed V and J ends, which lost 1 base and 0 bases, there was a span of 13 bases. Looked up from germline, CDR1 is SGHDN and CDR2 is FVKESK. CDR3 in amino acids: CASSQGIQRNSYEQYF. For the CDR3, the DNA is TGTGCCAGCAGCCAAGGGATACAGCGGAACTCCTACGAGCAGTACTTC.

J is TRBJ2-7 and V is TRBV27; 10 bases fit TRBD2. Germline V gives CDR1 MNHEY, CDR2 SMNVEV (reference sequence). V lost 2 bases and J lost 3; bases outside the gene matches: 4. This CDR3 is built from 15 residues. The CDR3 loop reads CASSLSPSGSYEQYF. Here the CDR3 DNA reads TGTGCCAGCAGTTTAAGCCCTAGCGGGAGCTACGAGCAGTACTTC.

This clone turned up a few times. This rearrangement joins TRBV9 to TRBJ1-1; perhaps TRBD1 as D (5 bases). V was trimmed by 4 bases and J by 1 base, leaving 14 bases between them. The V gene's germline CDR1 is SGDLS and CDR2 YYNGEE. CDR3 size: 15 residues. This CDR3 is CASSYFVDRNTEAFF. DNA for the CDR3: TGTGCCAGCAGCTATTTTGTTGACAGGAACACTGAAGCTTTCTTT.

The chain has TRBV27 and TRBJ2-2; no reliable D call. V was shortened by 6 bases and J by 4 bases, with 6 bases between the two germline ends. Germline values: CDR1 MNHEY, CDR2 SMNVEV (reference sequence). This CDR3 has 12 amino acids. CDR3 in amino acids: CASSSGTGELFF. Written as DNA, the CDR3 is TGTGCCAGCAGCTCCGGCACCGGGGAGCTGTTTTTT.

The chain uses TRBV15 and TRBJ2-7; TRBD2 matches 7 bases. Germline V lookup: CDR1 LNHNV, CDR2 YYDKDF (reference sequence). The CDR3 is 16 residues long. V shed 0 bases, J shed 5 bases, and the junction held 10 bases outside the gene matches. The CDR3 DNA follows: TGTGCCACCAGCAGAGATCCGGGAGGCTTGGTACACGAGCAGTACTTC. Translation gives CATSRDPGGLVHEQYF.

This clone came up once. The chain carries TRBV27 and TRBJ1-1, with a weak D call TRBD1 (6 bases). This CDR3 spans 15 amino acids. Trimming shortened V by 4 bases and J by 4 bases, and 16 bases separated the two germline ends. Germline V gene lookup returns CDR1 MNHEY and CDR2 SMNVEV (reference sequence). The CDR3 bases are TGTGCCAGCAGTTCGCGGGGGCGATGGGGCACTGAAGCTTTCTTT. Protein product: CASSSRGRWGTEAFF.

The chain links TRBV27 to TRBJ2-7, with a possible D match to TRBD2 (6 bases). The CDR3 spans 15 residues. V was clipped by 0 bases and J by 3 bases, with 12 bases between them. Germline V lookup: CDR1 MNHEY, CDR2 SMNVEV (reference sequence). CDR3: CASSLSTSTYYEQYF. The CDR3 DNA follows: TGTGCCAGCAGTTTATCAACTAGCACTTACTACGAGCAGTACTTC.

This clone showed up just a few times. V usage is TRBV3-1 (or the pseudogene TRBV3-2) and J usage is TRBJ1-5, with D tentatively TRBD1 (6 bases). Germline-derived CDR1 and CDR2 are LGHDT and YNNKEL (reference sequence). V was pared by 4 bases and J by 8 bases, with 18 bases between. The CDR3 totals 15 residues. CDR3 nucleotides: TGTGCCAGCAGCCCAAATCCCGGGACAAGTGAGCCCCAGCATTTT. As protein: CASSPNPGTSEPQHF.